The rows below give T cell receptor beta chains drawn from one sample of a study of naive and memory T cell subsets. MiXCR was run by TCRdb on the UMI-ligation and nested PCR reads, yielding one entry per CDR3 protein. Of around 27,000 distinct CDR3 sequences listed, over 8.5% are singletons. Sequenced material: effector memory CD4+ T cells from blood. All receptors derive from a human donor in good health. Both conserved end residues are part of each CDR3. A D gene is named only where the DNA matches it firmly. Some rows mark clone size as missing; the rest say once, few, many or name a class of expanded clone.

clone size: few
V gene: TRBV5-5
J gene: TRBJ2-5
D gene: -
CDR3 protein: CASSLAWDDFETQYF
CDR3 DNA: TGTGCCAGCAGCTTGGCCTGGGACGATTTCGAGACCCAGTACTTC

clone size: few
V gene: TRBV24-1
J gene: TRBJ1-3
D gene: -
CDR3 protein: CATSDSTSQGNTIYF
CDR3 DNA: TGTGCCACCAGTGACTCCACCTCGCAGGGAAACACCATATATTTT

clone size: -
V gene: TRBV5-6
J gene: TRBJ2-6
D gene: -
CDR3 protein: CASSTISGANVLTF
CDR3 DNA: TGTGCCAGCAGCACGATCTCTGGGGCCAACGTCCTGACTTTC

clone size: -
V gene: TRBV27
J gene: TRBJ1-2
D gene: -
CDR3 protein: CASQNSRGCGYTF
CDR3 DNA: TGTGCCAGCCAGAATAGTAGGGGGTGTGGCTACACCTTC

clone size: many
V gene: TRBV11-3
J gene: TRBJ2-5
D gene: -
CDR3 protein: CASSPQGSLQETQYF
CDR3 DNA: TGTGCCAGCAGCCCACAGGGATCCTTACAAGAGACCCAGTACTTC

clone size: many
V gene: TRBV24-1
J gene: TRBJ1-2
D gene: TRBD1
CDR3 protein: CATSEQGISGYTF
CDR3 DNA: TGTGCCACCAGCGAACAGGGGATCTCTGGCTACACCTTC

clone size: many
V gene: TRBV11-3
J gene: TRBJ2-1
D gene: TRBD1
CDR3 protein: CASSNGQGRSYNEQFF
CDR3 DNA: TGTGCCAGCAGCAACGGACAGGGACGCTCCTACAATGAGCAGTTCTTC

clone size: many
V gene: TRBV3-1
J gene: TRBJ1-1
D gene: -
CDR3 protein: CASSQDPTEAFF
CDR3 DNA: TGTGCCAGCAGCCAAGATCCCACTGAAGCTTTCTTT

clone size: many
V gene: TRBV7-9
J gene: TRBJ1-3
D gene: -
CDR3 protein: CASSSGQPNSGNTIYF
CDR3 DNA: TGTGCCAGCAGCTCCGGACAGCCCAACTCTGGAAACACCATATATTTT

clone size: -
V gene: TRBV6-5
J gene: TRBJ2-3
D gene: -
CDR3 protein: CAISRVGRTDTQYF
CDR3 DNA: TGTGCCATCTCTCGAGTGGGGCGCACAGATACGCAGTATTTT

clone size: medium-sized
V gene: TRBV24-1
J gene: TRBJ2-1
D gene: -
CDR3 protein: CATSASPKAGTYNEQFF
CDR3 DNA: TGTGCCACCAGTGCTTCCCCCAAGGCCGGAACCTACAATGAGCAGTTCTTC

clone size: few
V gene: TRBV14
J gene: TRBJ1-2
D gene: -
CDR3 protein: CASSHSRQYGYTF
CDR3 DNA: TGTGCCAGCAGCCATTCCAGGCAATATGGCTACACCTTC

clone size: -
V gene: TRBV30
J gene: TRBJ1-2
D gene: -
CDR3 protein: CAWAANWERRGYTF
CDR3 DNA: TGTGCCTGGGCCGCGAACTGGGAGCGCCGAGGCTACACCTTC

clone size: many
V gene: TRBV2
J gene: TRBJ2-7
D gene: -
CDR3 protein: CASTTAQSYEQYF
CDR3 DNA: TGTGCCAGTACGACAGCCCAGTCCTACGAGCAGTACTTC

clone size: -
V gene: TRBV30
J gene: TRBJ2-3
D gene: -
CDR3 protein: CAWSHGGEADTQYF
CDR3 DNA: TGTGCCTGGAGTCACGGGGGCGAGGCAGATACGCAGTATTTT

clone size: many
V gene: TRBV24-1
J gene: TRBJ2-7
D gene: -
CDR3 protein: CATSDLRGKDYEQYF
CDR3 DNA: TGTGCCACCAGTGATTTGCGAGGGAAAGACTACGAGCAGTACTTC

clone size: few
V gene: TRBV6-5
J gene: TRBJ1-4
D gene: -
CDR3 protein: CASSYSATNEKLFF
CDR3 DNA: TGTGCCAGCAGTTACTCCGCAACTAATGAAAAACTGTTTTTT

clone size: many
V gene: TRBV20-1
J gene: TRBJ2-4
D gene: -
CDR3 protein: CSARGPGLPNIQYF
CDR3 DNA: TGCAGTGCTAGAGGACCGGGGCTCCCAAACATTCAGTACTTC

clone size: -
V gene: TRBV19
J gene: TRBJ2-5
D gene: TRBD2
CDR3 protein: CASSIPGTSGATQCF
CDR3 DNA: TGTGCCAGTAGTATTCCCGGGACTAGCGGGGCGACCCAGTGCTTC

clone size: medium-sized
V gene: TRBV7-2
J gene: TRBJ1-1
D gene: -
CDR3 protein: CASSLSANTEAFF
CDR3 DNA: TGTGCCAGCAGCTTATCGGCGAACACTGAAGCTTTCTTT

clone size: -
V gene: TRBV28
J gene: TRBJ1-2
D gene: -
CDR3 protein: CASRTTGTTNYGYTF
CDR3 DNA: TGTGCCAGCAGAACTACCGGGACCACTAACTATGGCTACACCTTC

clone size: few
V gene: TRBV28
J gene: TRBJ1-1
D gene: -
CDR3 protein: CASSLLTPQRNTEAFF
CDR3 DNA: TGTGCCAGCAGTTTATTAACTCCCCAACGGAACACTGAAGCTTTCTTT

clone size: -
V gene: TRBV20-1
J gene: TRBJ1-6
D gene: -
CDR3 protein: CSAASHSTQSSYNSPLHF
CDR3 DNA: TGCAGTGCTGCATCGCACTCCACTCAGAGCTCCTATAATTCACCCCTCCACTTT

clone size: few
V gene: TRBV7-2
J gene: TRBJ2-4
D gene: -
CDR3 protein: CASSLGAGMNIQYF
CDR3 DNA: TGTGCCAGCAGCTTAGGCGCAGGGATGAACATTCAGTACTTC

clone size: medium-sized
V gene: TRBV5-1
J gene: TRBJ2-3
D gene: -
CDR3 protein: CASSLALDGFRTDTQYF
CDR3 DNA: TGCGCCAGCAGCTTGGCGTTGGACGGGTTCAGGACAGATACGCAGTATTTT

clone size: -
V gene: TRBV3-1
J gene: TRBJ1-1
D gene: -
CDR3 protein: CASSQGRTFRNTEAFF
CDR3 DNA: TGTGCCAGCAGCCAAGGTAGGACATTTCGGAACACTGAAGCTTTCTTT

clone size: few
V gene: TRBV7-6
J gene: TRBJ1-2
D gene: -
CDR3 protein: CASSPSGRVGFSEGYTF
CDR3 DNA: TGTGCCAGCAGCCCTTCGGGACGGGTGGGATTTTCGGAAGGCTACACCTTC

clone size: -
V gene: TRBV7-2
J gene: TRBJ2-1
D gene: TRBD1
CDR3 protein: CASSSSPGQGVNEQFF
CDR3 DNA: TGTGCCAGCAGCTCATCCCCGGGACAGGGAGTGAATGAGCAGTTCTTC

clone size: few
V gene: TRBV28
J gene: TRBJ1-3
D gene: -
CDR3 protein: CASTPRGRAGNTIYF
CDR3 DNA: TGTGCCAGCACCCCCCGAGGCAGGGCCGGAAACACCATATATTTT

clone size: few
V gene: TRBV11-3
J gene: TRBJ2-1
D gene: -
CDR3 protein: CASSFWTSGNEQFF
CDR3 DNA: TGTGCCAGCAGCTTTTGGACTTCGGGCAATGAGCAGTTCTTC

clone size: many
V gene: TRBV18
J gene: TRBJ2-1
D gene: -
CDR3 protein: CASSSGGNSYNEQFF
CDR3 DNA: TGTGCCAGCTCATCAGGTGGGAACTCCTACAATGAGCAGTTCTTC

clone size: few
V gene: TRBV30
J gene: TRBJ2-5
D gene: -
CDR3 protein: CAWSVTGETQYF
CDR3 DNA: TGTGCCTGGAGTGTGACTGGAGAGACCCAGTACTTC

clone size: -
V gene: TRBV6-2/TRBV6-3
J gene: TRBJ2-7
D gene: TRBD1
CDR3 protein: CASSYWMMGQGNHEQYF
CDR3 DNA: TGTGCCAGCAGTTACTGGATGATGGGACAGGGGAACCACGAGCAGTACTTC

clone size: -
V gene: TRBV7-9
J gene: TRBJ2-1
D gene: -
CDR3 protein: CASSSGREQFF
CDR3 DNA: TGTGCCAGCAGCTCCGGTCGCGAGCAGTTCTTC

clone size: few
V gene: TRBV5-6
J gene: TRBJ1-2
D gene: -
CDR3 protein: CASSLDPWQKLDGYTF
CDR3 DNA: TGTGCCAGCAGCTTGGACCCATGGCAGAAACTGGATGGCTACACCTTC

clone size: -
V gene: TRBV7-2
J gene: TRBJ1-4
D gene: -
CDR3 protein: CASSLDGSGVWEKLFF
CDR3 DNA: TGTGCCAGCAGCTTGGATGGTAGCGGGGTTTGGGAAAAACTGTTTTTT

clone size: many
V gene: TRBV18
J gene: TRBJ2-1
D gene: -
CDR3 protein: CASSQNSAAGSYNEQFF
CDR3 DNA: TGTGCCAGCTCACAGAATTCAGCCGCCGGCTCCTACAATGAGCAGTTCTTC

clone size: -
V gene: TRBV27
J gene: TRBJ2-1
D gene: TRBD2
CDR3 protein: CASSFWTSKDNEQFF
CDR3 DNA: TGTGCCAGCAGTTTTTGGACTAGCAAAGACAATGAGCAGTTCTTC

clone size: many
V gene: TRBV14
J gene: TRBJ2-1
D gene: -
CDR3 protein: CASSLLSRLSNEQFF
CDR3 DNA: TGTGCCAGCAGCCTTTTATCGCGACTCTCCAATGAGCAGTTCTTC

clone size: -
V gene: TRBV6-2/TRBV6-3
J gene: TRBJ2-1
D gene: TRBD1
CDR3 protein: CASSPLPDRAVHNEQFF
CDR3 DNA: TGTGCCAGCAGCCCACTCCCAGACAGGGCGGTCCACAATGAGCAGTTCTTC

clone size: many
V gene: TRBV9
J gene: TRBJ2-5
D gene: -
CDR3 protein: CASSSGQTETQYF
CDR3 DNA: TGTGCCAGCAGCTCAGGACAGACGGAGACCCAGTACTTC

clone size: few
V gene: TRBV7-9
J gene: TRBJ2-1
D gene: -
CDR3 protein: CASSLDRRSDEQFF
CDR3 DNA: TGTGCCAGCAGCCTCGATCGCCGCTCCGATGAGCAGTTCTTC

clone size: few
V gene: TRBV3-1
J gene: TRBJ1-2
D gene: -
CDR3 protein: CASSQEWAANYGYTF
CDR3 DNA: TGTGCCAGCAGCCAAGAGTGGGCCGCTAACTATGGCTACACCTTC

clone size: many
V gene: TRBV12-3/TRBV12-4
J gene: TRBJ2-5
D gene: -
CDR3 protein: CASRVDKRQETQYF
CDR3 DNA: TGTGCCAGCAGAGTGGACAAACGCCAAGAGACCCAGTACTTC

clone size: many
V gene: TRBV6-2/TRBV6-3
J gene: TRBJ1-5
D gene: -
CDR3 protein: CASSEILGFSNQPQHF
CDR3 DNA: TGTGCCAGCAGCGAAATCCTGGGGTTTAGCAATCAGCCCCAGCATTTT

clone size: many
V gene: TRBV18
J gene: TRBJ2-1
D gene: TRBD2
CDR3 protein: CASSRGPSGSGEQFF
CDR3 DNA: TGTGCCAGCTCTCGGGGGCCTAGCGGGAGTGGTGAGCAGTTCTTC

clone size: -
V gene: TRBV12-3/TRBV12-4
J gene: TRBJ2-7
D gene: -
CDR3 protein: CASSSEGSSYEQYF
CDR3 DNA: TGTGCCAGCAGTTCGGAGGGTTCTTCCTACGAGCAGTACTTC

clone size: many
V gene: TRBV6-2/TRBV6-3
J gene: TRBJ1-1
D gene: -
CDR3 protein: CASSHGTEAFF
CDR3 DNA: TGTGCCAGCTCCCACGGCACTGAAGCTTTCTTT

clone size: few
V gene: TRBV4-1
J gene: TRBJ1-1
D gene: -
CDR3 protein: CASSRGSYMNTEAFF
CDR3 DNA: TGCGCCAGCAGCCGGGGTAGTTACATGAACACTGAAGCTTTCTTT

clone size: many
V gene: TRBV7-9
J gene: TRBJ1-1
D gene: TRBD1
CDR3 protein: CASSLGDRGNTEAFF
CDR3 DNA: TGTGCCAGCAGCTTAGGTGACAGGGGGAACACTGAAGCTTTCTTT

clone size: few
V gene: TRBV28
J gene: TRBJ2-7
D gene: -
CDR3 protein: CASSSPNLYEQYF
CDR3 DNA: TGTGCCAGCAGTTCTCCCAACCTCTACGAGCAGTACTTC